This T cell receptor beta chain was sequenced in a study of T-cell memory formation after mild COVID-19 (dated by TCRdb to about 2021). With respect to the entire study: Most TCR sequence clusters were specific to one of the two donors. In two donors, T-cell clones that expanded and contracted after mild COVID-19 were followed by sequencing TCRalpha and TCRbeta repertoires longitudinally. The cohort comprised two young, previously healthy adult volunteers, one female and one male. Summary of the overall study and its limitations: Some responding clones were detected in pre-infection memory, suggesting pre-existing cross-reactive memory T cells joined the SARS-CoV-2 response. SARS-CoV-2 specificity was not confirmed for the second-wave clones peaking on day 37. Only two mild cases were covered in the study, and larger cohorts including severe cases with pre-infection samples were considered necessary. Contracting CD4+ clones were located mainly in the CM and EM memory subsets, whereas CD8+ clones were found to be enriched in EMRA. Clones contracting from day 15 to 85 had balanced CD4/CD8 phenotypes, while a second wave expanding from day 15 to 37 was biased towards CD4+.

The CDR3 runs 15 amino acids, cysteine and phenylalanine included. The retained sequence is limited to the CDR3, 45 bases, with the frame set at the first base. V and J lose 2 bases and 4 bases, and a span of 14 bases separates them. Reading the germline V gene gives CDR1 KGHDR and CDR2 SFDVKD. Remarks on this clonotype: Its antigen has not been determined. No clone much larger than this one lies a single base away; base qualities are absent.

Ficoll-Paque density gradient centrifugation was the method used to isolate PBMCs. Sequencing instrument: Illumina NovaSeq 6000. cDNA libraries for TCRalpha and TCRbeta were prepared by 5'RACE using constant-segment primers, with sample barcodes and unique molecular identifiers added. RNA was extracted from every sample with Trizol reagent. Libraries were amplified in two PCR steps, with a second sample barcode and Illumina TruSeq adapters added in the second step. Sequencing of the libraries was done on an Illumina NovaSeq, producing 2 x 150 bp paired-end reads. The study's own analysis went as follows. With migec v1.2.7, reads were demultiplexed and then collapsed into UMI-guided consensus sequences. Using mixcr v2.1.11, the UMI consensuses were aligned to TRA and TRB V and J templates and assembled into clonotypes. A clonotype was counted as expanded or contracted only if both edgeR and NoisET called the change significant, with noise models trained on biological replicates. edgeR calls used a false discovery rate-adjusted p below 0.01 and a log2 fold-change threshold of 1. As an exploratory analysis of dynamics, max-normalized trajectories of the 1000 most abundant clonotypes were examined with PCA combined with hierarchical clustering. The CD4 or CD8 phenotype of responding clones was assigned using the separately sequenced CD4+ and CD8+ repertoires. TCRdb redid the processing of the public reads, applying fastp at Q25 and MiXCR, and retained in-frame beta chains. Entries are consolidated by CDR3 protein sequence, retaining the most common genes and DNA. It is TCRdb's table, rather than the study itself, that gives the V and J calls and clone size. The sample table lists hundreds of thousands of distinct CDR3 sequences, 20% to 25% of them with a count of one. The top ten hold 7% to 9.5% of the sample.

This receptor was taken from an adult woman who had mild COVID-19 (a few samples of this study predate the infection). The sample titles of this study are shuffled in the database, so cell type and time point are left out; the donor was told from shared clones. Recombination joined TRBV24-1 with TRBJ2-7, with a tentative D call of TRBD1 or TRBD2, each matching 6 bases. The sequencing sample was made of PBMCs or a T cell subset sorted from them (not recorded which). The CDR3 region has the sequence CATSDSRGLTYEQYF. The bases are TGTGCCACCAGTGATTCCCGGGGGCTCACATACGAGCAGTACTTC.